This section outlines one TCR beta chain sequence together with its context. Its antigen remains unknown. The study ran its PCR with 60 Vbeta and 13 Jbeta primers. The repertoire was sequenced with immunoSEQ multiplex PCR; TCRdb's copy has only in-frame clones and lacks some. This sample has around 190,000 clones, with around 80% found just once. This sample is part of a study of cytomegalovirus exposure and HLA in healthy donors. CDR1 KGHSH and CDR2 LQKENI come from the germline V gene. V dropped 3 bases and J dropped 3 bases, with 10 bases sitting between them. There are 14 residues in the CDR3. Healthy bone marrow donors made up the donor group. Study conclusions and caveats: Later, an analysis found that common viral pathogens appeared to be linked with several of the most significant clusters.

Sequencing was performed on PBMCs. The clonotype comes from a man younger than 35 in good health and CMV-seronegative. V gene TRBV18 combines with J gene TRBJ2-3; TRBD2 might be the D (5 bases). CDR3 DNA: TGTGCCAGCTCACCCCTCTCGGGGACAGATACGCAGTATTTT. Its protein product is CASSPLSGTDTQYF.